This T cell receptor beta chain comes out of a study of CXCR3-negative and CXCR3-positive naive CD8 T cells. Germline V gives CDR1 SQVTM, CDR2 ANQGSEA. The CDR3 has 12 amino acids. To note about this clonotype: Its cognate antigen is unknown.

Study-wide results and limits: Higher TRB CDR3 hydrophobicity marked CXCR3-positive naive cells relative to CXCR3-negative naive cells.

Preparation of TRB cDNA libraries relied on 5' RACE carrying UMI labels. TCRdb reprocessed the 5' RACE reads and keeps a single row for each CDR3 protein, giving no DNA. The repertoire table contains about 130,000 distinct CDR3 sequences. Material for sequencing was naive CXCR3+ CD8+ T cells from blood. Subset of the sample: CD45RO-CCR7+CD27+CD95- naive CD8+ T cells expressing CXCR3 (TNR3+). The source of this sequence is a human donor in good health. Some clones in this sample may be carry-over from other donors' samples. The chain is built from TRBV29-1 and TRBJ2-3; TCRdb's D gene call, TRBD1, goes unchecked for lack of DNA. This CDR3 is CSVAGKGDTQYF.